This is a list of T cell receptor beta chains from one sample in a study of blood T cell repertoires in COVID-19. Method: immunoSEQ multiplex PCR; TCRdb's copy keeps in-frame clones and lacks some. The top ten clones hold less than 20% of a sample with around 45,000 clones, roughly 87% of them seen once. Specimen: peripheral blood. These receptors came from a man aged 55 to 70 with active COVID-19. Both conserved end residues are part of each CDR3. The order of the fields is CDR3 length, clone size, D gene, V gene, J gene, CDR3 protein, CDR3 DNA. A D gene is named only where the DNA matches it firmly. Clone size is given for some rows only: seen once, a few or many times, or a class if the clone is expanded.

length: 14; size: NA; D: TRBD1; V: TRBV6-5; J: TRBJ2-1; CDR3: CASSLTGDYNEQFF; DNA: TGTGCCAGCAGTTTGACAGGGGACTACAATGAGCAGTTCTTC
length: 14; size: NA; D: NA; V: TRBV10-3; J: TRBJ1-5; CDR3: CAISSGTEAEPQHF; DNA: TGTGCCATCAGTAGCGGGACGGAAGCAGAGCCCCAGCATTTT
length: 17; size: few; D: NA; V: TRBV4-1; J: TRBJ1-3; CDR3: CASSQGDRPASRDTIYF; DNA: TGCGCCAGCAGCCAAGGTGATCGGCCCGCCTCGAGGGACACCATATATTTT
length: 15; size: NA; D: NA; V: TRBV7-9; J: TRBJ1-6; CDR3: CASSNPVPRNSPLHF; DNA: TGTGCCAGCAGCAATCCTGTCCCCCGTAATTCACCCCTCCACTTT
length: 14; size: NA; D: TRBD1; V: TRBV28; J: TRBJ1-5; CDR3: CASSFGRGQQPQHF; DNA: TGTGCCAGCAGTTTTGGTAGGGGGCAGCAGCCCCAGCATTTT
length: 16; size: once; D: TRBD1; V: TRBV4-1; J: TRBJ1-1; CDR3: CASSRGGRGLNTEAFF; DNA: TGCGCCAGCAGCCGAGGGGGCAGGGGACTGAACACTGAAGCTTTCTTT
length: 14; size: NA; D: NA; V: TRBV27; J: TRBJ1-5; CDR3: CASSPTPSNQPQHF; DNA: TGTGCCAGCAGTCCCACACCTAGCAATCAGCCCCAGCATTTT
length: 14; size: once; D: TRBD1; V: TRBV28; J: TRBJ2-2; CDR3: CASRTGLSTGELFF; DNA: TGTGCCAGCAGGACAGGGTTAAGCACCGGGGAGCTGTTTTTT
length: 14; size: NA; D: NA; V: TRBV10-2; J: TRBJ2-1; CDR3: CASSDLDSFNEQFF; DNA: TGCGCCAGCAGTGATTTGGATAGCTTCAATGAGCAGTTCTTC
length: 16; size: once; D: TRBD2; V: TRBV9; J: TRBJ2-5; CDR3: CASSVGAGGALETQYF; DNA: TGTGCCAGCAGCGTAGGTGCCGGGGGGGCTTTAGAGACCCAGTACTTC
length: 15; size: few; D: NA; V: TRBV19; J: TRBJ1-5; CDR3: CASSIEGTNNQPQHF; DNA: TGTGCCAGTAGTATAGAGGGGACAAACAATCAGCCCCAGCATTTT
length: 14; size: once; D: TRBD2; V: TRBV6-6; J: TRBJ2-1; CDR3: CASSQGGRGYEQFF; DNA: TGTGCCAGCAGCCAGGGCGGGAGGGGGTATGAGCAGTTCTTC
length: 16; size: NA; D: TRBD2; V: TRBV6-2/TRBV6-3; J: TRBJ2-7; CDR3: CASSTPLAGDVDEQYF; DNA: TGTGCCAGCAGTACCCCTCTTGCGGGGGACGTGGACGAGCAGTACTTC
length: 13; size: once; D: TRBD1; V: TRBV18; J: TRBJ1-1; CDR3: CAIARTGGTEAFF; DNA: TGTGCCATTGCAAGGACAGGGGGCACTGAAGCTTTCTTT
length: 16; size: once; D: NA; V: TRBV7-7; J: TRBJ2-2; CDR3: CASSSSSQGSAGELFF; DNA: TGTGCTAGCAGCTCATCCTCCCAGGGTTCGGCCGGGGAGCTGTTTTTT
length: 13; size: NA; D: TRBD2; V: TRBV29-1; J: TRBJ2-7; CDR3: CSVEAVAGDEQYF; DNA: TGCAGCGTTGAAGCGGTAGCGGGAGACGAGCAGTACTTC
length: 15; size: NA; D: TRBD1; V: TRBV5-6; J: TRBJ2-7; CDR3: CASSSSPGQGYEQYF; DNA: TGTGCCAGCAGCTCTTCTCCGGGACAGGGTTACGAGCAGTACTTC
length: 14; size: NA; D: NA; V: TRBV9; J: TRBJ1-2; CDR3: CASSPDRRPYGYTF; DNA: TGTGCCAGCAGCCCAGACAGGCGCCCCTATGGCTACACCTTC
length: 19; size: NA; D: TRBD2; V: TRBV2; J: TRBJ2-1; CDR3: CASSAGTSGGFPFYNEQFF; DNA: TGTGCCAGCAGCGCCGGGACTAGCGGGGGGTTCCCCTTTTACAATGAGCAGTTCTTC
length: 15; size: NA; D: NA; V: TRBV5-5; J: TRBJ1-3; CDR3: CASSSYQDSGNTIYF; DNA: TGTGCCAGCAGCTCCTACCAAGACTCTGGAAACACCATATATTTT
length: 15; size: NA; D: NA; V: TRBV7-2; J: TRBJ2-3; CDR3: CASSLTVQGTDTQYF; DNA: TGTGCCAGCAGCTTAACTGTACAGGGAACAGATACGCAGTATTTT
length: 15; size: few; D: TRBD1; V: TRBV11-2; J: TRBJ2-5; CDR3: CASSFGTGGQETQYF; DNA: TGTGCCAGCAGCTTCGGGACAGGGGGCCAAGAGACCCAGTACTTC
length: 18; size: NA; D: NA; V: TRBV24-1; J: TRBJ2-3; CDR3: CATSDYIGALGGTDTQYF; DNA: TGTGCCACCAGTGATTATATCGGTGCTCTAGGTGGCACAGATACGCAGTATTTT
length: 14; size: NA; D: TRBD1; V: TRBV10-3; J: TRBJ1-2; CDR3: CAIGPGTGDYGYTF; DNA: TGTGCCATCGGCCCCGGGACAGGCGACTATGGCTACACCTTC
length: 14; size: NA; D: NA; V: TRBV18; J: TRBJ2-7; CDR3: CASSPPQGGYEQYF; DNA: TGTGCCAGCTCACCACCGCAGGGAGGCTACGAGCAGTACTTC
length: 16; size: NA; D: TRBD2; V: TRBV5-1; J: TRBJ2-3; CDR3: CASSLSLAGGTDTQYF; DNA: TGCGCCAGCAGCTTGTCGCTAGCGGGGGGCACAGATACGCAGTATTTT
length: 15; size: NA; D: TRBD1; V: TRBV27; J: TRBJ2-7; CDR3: CASSVTGGSSYEQYF; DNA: TGTGCCAGCAGCGTAACAGGGGGGAGCTCCTACGAGCAGTACTTC
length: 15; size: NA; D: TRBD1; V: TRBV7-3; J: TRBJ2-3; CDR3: CASSSGQGLTDTQYF; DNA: TGTGCCAGCAGCTCGGGACAGGGGTTGACAGATACGCAGTATTTT
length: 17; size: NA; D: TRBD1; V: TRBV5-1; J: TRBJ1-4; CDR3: CASSWGQGRATNEKLFF; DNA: TGCGCCAGCAGCTGGGGACAGGGTCGGGCAACTAATGAAAAACTGTTTTTT